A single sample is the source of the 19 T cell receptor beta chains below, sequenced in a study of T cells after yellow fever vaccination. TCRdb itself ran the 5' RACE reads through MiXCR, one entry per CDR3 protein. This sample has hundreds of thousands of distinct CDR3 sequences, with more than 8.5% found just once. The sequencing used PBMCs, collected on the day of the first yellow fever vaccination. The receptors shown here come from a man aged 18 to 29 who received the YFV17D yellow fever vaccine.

The CDR3 spells CASSPPFGDRGRRNEQFF. CDR3 sequence (DNA): TGTGCCAGCAGCCCCCCCTTTGGGGACAGGGGGCGAAGGAATGAGCAGTTCTTC. The chain has TRBV11-1 and TRBJ2-1; TRBD1 matches 12 bases. Losses at the gene ends were 5 bases for V and 7 bases for J; bases not matched to a gene: 15. Germline values: CDR1 SGHAT, CDR2 FQDESV (reference sequence). CDR3 length: 18 residues.

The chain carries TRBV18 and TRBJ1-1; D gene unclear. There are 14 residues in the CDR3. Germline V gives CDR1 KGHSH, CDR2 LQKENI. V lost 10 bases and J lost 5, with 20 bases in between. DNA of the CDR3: TGTGCCAACTCCCGTGAAGAAGCGGGGACTGAAGCTTTCTTT. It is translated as CANSREEAGTEAFF.

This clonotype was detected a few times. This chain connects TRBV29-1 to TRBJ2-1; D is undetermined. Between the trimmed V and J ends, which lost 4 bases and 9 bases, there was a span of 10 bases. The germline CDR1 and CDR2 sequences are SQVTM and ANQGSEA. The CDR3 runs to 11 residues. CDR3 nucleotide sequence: TGCAGCGTTGCCCCCGTTGGTGAGCAGTTCTTC. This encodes CSVAPVGEQFF.

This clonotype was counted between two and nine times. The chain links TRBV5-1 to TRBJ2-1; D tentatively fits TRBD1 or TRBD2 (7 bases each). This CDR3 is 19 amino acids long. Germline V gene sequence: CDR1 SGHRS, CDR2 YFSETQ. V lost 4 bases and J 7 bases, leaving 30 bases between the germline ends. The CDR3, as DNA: TGCGCCAGCAGCGCCATCAACCCCAGGGGGGGAGTTGGGTGGAATGAGCAGTTCTTC. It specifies CASSAINPRGGVGWNEQFF.

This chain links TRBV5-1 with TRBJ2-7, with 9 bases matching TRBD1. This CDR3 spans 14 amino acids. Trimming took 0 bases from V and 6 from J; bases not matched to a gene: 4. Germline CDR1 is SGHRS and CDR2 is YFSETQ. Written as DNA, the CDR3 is TGCGCCAGCAGCTTGGGGGACAGGGATGGCGAGCAGTACGTC. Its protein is CASSLGDRDGEQYV.

The chain's CDR3 is CASRLRGGLTGELFF. DNA for the CDR3: TGTGCCAGCAGGTTGCGGGGGGGCCTCACCGGGGAGCTGTTTTTT. The chain carries TRBV27 and TRBJ2-2; 9 bases line up with TRBD2. Trimming at V came to 6 bases and at J to 4 bases, leaving 6 bases not matched to a gene. Per germline, CDR1 MNHEY and CDR2 SMNVEV (reference sequence). This CDR3 is 15 amino acids long.

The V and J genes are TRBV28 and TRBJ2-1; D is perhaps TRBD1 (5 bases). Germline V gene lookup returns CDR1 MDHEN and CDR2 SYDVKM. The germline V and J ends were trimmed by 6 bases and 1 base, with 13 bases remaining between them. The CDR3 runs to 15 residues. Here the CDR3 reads CASRLSGISYNEQFF. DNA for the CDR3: TGTGCCAGCAGACTTTCAGGGATATCCTACAATGAGCAGTTCTTC.

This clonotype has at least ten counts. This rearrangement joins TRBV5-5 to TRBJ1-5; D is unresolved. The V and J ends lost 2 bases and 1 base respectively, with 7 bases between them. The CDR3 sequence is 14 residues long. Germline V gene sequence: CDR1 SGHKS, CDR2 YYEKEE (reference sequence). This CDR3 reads CASSLLVSNQPQHF. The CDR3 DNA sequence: TGTGCCAGCAGCTTATTGGTGAGCAATCAGCCCCAGCATTTT. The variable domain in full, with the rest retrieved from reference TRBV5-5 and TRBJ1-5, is DAGVTQSPTHLIKTRGQQVTLRCSPISGHKSVSWYQQVLGQGPQFIFQYYEKEERGRGNFPDRFSARQFPNYSSELNVNALLLGDSALYLCASSLLVSNQPQHFGDGTRLSIL.

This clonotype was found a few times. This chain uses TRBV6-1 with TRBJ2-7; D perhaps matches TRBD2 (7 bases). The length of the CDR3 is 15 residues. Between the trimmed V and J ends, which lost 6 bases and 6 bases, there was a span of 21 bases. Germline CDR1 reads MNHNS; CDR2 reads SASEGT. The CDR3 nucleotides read TGTGCCAGCAGCCGACGGGCGGGGGCTCCTTCCGAGCAGTACTTC. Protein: CASSRRAGAPSEQYF.

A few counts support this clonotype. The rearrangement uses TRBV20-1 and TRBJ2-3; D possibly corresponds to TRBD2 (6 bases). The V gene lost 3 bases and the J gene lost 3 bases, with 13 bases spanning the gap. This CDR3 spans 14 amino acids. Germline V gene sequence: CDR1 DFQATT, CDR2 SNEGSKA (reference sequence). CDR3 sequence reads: CSASNGGETDTQYF. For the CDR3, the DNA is TGCAGTGCTAGTAACGGGGGAGAAACAGATACGCAGTATTTT.

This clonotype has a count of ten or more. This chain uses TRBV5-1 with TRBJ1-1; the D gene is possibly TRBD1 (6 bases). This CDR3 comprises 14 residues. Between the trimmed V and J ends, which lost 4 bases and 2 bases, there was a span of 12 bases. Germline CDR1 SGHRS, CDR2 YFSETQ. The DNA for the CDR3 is TGCGCCAGCAGCGCCTACAGGGTCAACACTGAAGCTTTCTTT. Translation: CASSAYRVNTEAFF.

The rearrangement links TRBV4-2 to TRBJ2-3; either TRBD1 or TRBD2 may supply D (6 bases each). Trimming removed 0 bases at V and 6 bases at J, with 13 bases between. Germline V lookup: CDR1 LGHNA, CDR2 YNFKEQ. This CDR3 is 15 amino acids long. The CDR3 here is CASSQEKGGQDTQYF. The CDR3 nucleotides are TGTGCCAGCAGCCAAGAAAAGGGGGGCCAGGATACGCAGTATTTT.

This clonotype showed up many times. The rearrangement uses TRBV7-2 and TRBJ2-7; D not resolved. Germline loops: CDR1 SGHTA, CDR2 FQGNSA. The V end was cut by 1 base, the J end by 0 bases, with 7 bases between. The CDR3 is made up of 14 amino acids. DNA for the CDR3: TGTGCCAGCAGCTTAGTGGCCAGCTCCTACGAGCAGTACTTC. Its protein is CASSLVASSYEQYF.

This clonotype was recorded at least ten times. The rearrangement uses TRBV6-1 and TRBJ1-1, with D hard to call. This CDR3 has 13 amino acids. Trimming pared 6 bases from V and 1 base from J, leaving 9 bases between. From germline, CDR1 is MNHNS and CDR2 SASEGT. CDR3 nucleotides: TGTGCCAGCAGACCCACACCGAACACTGAAGCTTTCTTT. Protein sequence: CASRPTPNTEAFF.

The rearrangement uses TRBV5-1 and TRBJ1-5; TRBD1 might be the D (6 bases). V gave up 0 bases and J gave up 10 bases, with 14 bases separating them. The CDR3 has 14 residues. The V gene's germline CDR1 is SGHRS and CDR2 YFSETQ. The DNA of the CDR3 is TGCGCCAGCAGCTTGGCCGGCAGGGGAAGCCCCCAGCATTTT. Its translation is CASSLAGRGSPQHF.

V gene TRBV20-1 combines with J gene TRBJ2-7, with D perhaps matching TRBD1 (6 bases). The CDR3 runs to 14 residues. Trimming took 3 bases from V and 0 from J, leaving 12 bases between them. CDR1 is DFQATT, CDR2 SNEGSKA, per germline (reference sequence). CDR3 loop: CSASPGQSSYEQYF. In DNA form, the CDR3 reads TGCAGTGCTAGCCCGGGACAAAGCTCCTACGAGCAGTACTTC.

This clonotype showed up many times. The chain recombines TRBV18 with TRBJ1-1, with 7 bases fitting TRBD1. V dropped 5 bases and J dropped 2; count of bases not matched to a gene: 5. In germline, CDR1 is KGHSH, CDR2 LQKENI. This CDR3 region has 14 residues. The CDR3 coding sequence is TGTGCCAGCTCAGCCGGGACAGATAACACTGAAGCTTTCTTT. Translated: CASSAGTDNTEAFF.

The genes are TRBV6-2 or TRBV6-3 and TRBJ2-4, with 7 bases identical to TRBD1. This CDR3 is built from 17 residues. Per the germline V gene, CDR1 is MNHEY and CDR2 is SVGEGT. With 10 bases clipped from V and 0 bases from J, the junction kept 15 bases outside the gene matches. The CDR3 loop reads CATRDLRDSLAKNIQYF. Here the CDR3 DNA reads TGTGCCACCCGAGACCTCAGGGACAGCCTAGCCAAAAACATTCAGTACTTC.

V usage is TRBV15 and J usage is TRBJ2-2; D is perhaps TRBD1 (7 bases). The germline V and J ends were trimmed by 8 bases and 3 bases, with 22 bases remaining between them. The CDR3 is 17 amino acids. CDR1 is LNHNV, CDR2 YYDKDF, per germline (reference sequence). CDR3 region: CATELRAGQKYTGELFF. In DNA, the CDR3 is TGTGCCACCGAACTCAGGGCGGGACAGAAGTACACCGGGGAGCTGTTTTTT.